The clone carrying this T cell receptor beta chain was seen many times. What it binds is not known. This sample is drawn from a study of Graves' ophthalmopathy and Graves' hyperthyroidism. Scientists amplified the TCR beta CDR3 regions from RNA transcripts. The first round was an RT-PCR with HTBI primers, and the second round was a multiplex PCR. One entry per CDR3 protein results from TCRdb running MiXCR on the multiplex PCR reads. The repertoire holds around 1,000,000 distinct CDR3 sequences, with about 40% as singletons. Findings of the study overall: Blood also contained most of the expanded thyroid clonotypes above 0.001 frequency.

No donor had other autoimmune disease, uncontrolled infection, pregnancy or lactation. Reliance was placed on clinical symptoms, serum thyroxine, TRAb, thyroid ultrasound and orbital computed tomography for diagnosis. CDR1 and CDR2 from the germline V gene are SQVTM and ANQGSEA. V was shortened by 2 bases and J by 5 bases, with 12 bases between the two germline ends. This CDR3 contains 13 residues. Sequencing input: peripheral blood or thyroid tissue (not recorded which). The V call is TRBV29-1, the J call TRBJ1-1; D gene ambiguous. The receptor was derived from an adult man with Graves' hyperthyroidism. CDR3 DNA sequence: TGCAGCGTTGAACTGGGTAAGAAGACTGAAGCTTTCTTT. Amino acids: CSVELGKKTEAFF.